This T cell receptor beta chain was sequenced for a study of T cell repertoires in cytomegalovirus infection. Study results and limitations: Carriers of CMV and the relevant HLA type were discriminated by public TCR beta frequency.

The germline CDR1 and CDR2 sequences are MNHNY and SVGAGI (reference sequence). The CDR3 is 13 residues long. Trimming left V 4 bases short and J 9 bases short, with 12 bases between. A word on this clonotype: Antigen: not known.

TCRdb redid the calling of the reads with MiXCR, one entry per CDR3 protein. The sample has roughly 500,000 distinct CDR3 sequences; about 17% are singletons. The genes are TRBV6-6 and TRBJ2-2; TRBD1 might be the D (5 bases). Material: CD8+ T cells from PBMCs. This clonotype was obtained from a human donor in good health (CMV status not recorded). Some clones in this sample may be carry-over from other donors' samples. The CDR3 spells CASSSIDRWELFF. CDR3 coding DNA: TGTGCCAGCAGTTCGATAGACAGATGGGAGCTGTTTTTT.